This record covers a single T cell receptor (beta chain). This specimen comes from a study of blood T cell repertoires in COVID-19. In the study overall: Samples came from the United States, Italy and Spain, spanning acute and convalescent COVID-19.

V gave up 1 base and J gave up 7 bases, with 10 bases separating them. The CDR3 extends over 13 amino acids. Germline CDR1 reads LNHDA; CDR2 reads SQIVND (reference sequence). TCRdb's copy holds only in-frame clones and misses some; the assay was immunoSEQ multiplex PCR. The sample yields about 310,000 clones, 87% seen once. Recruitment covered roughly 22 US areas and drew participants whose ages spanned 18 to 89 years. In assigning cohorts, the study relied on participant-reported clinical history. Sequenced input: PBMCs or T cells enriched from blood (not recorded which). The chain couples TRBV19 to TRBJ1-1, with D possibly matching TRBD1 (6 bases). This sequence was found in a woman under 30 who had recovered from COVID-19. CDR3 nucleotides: TGTGCCAGTAGTATAGGCGGACAGCTTGAAGCTTTCTTT. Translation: CASSIGGQLEAFF.